This TCR beta chain was captured in a study of control samples from healthy donors and cancer patients. Measured with immunoSEQ multiplex PCR; TCRdb has only the in-frame clones, and not every one. The table has fewer than 200,000 clones, 93% seen once. Sequenced material: blood. The clonotype was recovered from an older woman in good health.

The CDR3 sequence is CASSQLRYSGTSVKQETQYF. DNA of the CDR3: TGTGCCAGCAGCCAACTACGGTATAGCGGGACTAGCGTGAAACAAGAGACCCAGTACTTC. This chain joins TRBV3-1 (or the pseudogene TRBV3-2) and TRBJ2-5; TRBD2 matches at 10 bases. Germline CDR1 and CDR2: LGHDT and YNNKEL (reference sequence). After removal of 2 bases from V and 2 bases from J, the junction contained 17 bases not matched to a gene. The CDR3 loop spans 20 amino acids.